One sample yielded the 32 T cell receptor beta chains listed below, sequenced in a study of T cell responses to AZD1222 COVID-19 vaccine. The method was immunoSEQ multiplex PCR; TCRdb's version includes in-frame clones alone and lacks a portion of them. The data contain around 160,000 clones, about nine tenths of them singletons. Sequenced material: peripheral blood, taken on day 0 of AZD1222 vaccination. These receptors came from an adult in good health.

The J gene is TRBJ1-1, the V gene TRBV11-2; D is undetermined. Germline CDR1 is SGHAT and CDR2 is FQNNGV. The V end lost 0 bases, the J end lost 0 bases, and 8 bases lay between the germline ends. There are 15 residues in the CDR3. As DNA, the CDR3 is TGTGCCAGCAGCTTAGATCCCAGTATGAACACTGAAGCTTTCTTT. It is translated as CASSLDPSMNTEAFF.

The chain employs TRBV7-2 and TRBJ1-6, with a possible D match to TRBD1 (5 bases). In germline, CDR1 is SGHTA, CDR2 FQGNSA. This CDR3 region has 13 residues. The ends were cut back, 7 bases at V and 6 bases at J, with 10 bases in the middle. The chain's CDR3 is CASTPDTNSPLHF. In nucleotides, the CDR3 is TGTGCCAGCACCCCGGACACTAATTCACCCCTCCACTTT.

This chain connects TRBV5-1 to TRBJ2-1; 11 nucleotides agree with TRBD1. The CDR3 spans 18 residues. From germline, CDR1 is SGHRS and CDR2 YFSETQ. J gave up 8 bases and V 4 bases, and 17 bases lay outside the gene matches. The DNA for the CDR3 is TGCGCCAGCAGCCCCAGCCCCAGGGTGGACAGGGGGCGGCATGAGCAGTTCTTC. This gives the protein CASSPSPRVDRGRHEQFF.

The chain recombines TRBV6-2 or TRBV6-3 with TRBJ1-5; tentatively, D is TRBD1 (5 bases). Per the germline V gene, CDR1 is MNHEY and CDR2 is SVGEGT. The CDR3 contains 16 residues. Between the trimmed V and J ends, which lost 0 bases and 3 bases, there was a span of 12 bases. In DNA, the CDR3 is TGTGCCAGCAGTTACTCTGGCCGGGGACCCAATCAGCCCCAGCATTTT. It yields the protein CASSYSGRGPNQPQHF.

The rearrangement links TRBV29-1 to TRBJ2-7, with 9 bases aligning to TRBD2. The germline V gene encodes CDR1 SQVTM and CDR2 ANQGSEA. This CDR3 has 16 amino acids. V trimming: 0 bases; J trimming: 6 bases; junction bases outside the gene matches: 12. The CDR3 sequence: CSVEEGLSGRGREQYF. The CDR3 bases are TGCAGCGTTGAAGAAGGGCTTAGCGGGAGAGGGCGCGAGCAGTACTTC.

V gene TRBV7-9 combines with J gene TRBJ1-2; 9 bases fit TRBD1. This CDR3 is 14 amino acids long. J gave up 8 bases and V 4 bases, and 8 bases lay outside the gene matches. CDR1 is SEHNR, CDR2 FQNEAQ, per germline (reference sequence). The CDR3 loop reads CASSYGQGSIGYTF. In nucleotides, the CDR3 is TGTGCCAGCAGCTATGGACAGGGGAGTATCGGCTACACCTTC.

The count of this clone is one. CDR3 in DNA: TGTGCCAGCAGTCTAGGAGGGCAGTATGAAAAACTGTTTTTT. Translated: CASSLGGQYEKLFF. This sequence joins TRBV6-5 and TRBJ1-4; D unclear. This CDR3 is 14 amino acids long. Germline V gene sequence: CDR1 MNHEY, CDR2 SVGAGI. Trimming removed 5 bases from V and 6 bases from J, with 13 bases in between.

This clone was observed a single time. The genes are TRBV7-2 and TRBJ2-7, with D possibly matching TRBD2 (6 bases). Looked up from germline, CDR1 is SGHTA and CDR2 is FQGNSA. The CDR3 sequence is 15 residues long. V was pared by 5 bases and J by 7 bases, with 21 bases between. The DNA for the CDR3 is TGTGCCAGCAGCCGGAACGGGCGGGGAAAGGGGGAGCAGTACTTC. Its protein is CASSRNGRGKGEQYF. Full variable domain (remainder filled in from reference TRBV7-2 and TRBJ2-7): GAGVSQSPSNKVTEKGKDVELRCDPISGHTALYWYRQSLGQGLEFLIYFQGNSAPDKSGLPSDRFSAERTGGSVSTLTIQRTQQEDSAVYLCASSRNGRGKGEQYFGPGTRLTVT.

The chain has TRBV9 and TRBJ2-2; unclear D gene. V gave up 4 bases and J gave up 5 bases, with 9 bases separating them. The germline CDR1 and CDR2 sequences are SGDLS and YYNGEE. The CDR3 has 13 residues. The CDR3 coding sequence is TGTGCCAGCAGCAAGAGGCAGACCGGGGAGCTGTTTTTT. Its translation: CASSKRQTGELFF.

The V gene is TRBV24-1, the J gene TRBJ2-1; TRBD2 matches 8 bases. Losses at the gene ends were 3 bases for V and 7 bases for J; bases not matched to a gene: 10. The CDR3 is 16 amino acids. CDR1 and CDR2 (germline): KGHDR, SFDVKD. Here the CDR3 reads CATSDTTTGTRNEQFF. Written as DNA, the CDR3 is TGTGCCACCAGTGATACAACTACCGGGACTAGAAATGAGCAGTTCTTC.

This chain joins TRBV2 and TRBJ1-6, with D possibly TRBD1 on 5 matching bases. CDR3 length: 13 residues. V lost 11 bases and J lost 7, with 15 bases in between. Germline CDR1 and CDR2: SNHLY and FYNNEI. CDR3 in DNA: TGTGCCTCTCAACGGGGGATGAATTCACCCCTCCACTTT. This codes for CASQRGMNSPLHF.

The chain carries TRBV5-1 and TRBJ1-4; possible D gene TRBD1, 5 bases. The germline CDR1 and CDR2 sequences are SGHRS and YFSETQ. V was cut by 0 bases and J by 3 bases, with 12 bases left in between. CDR3 length: 16 residues. The CDR3 region has the DNA TGCGCCAGCAGCTTGGGGCAGGGTTCGTCTAATGAAAAACTGTTTTTT. Protein sequence: CASSLGQGSSNEKLFF.

V usage is TRBV27 and J usage is TRBJ1-4, with D possibly being TRBD1 (5 bases). This CDR3 spans 15 amino acids. The germline V and J ends were trimmed by 5 bases and 8 bases, with 18 bases remaining between them. Germline CDR1 and CDR2: MNHEY and SMNVEV (reference sequence). The CDR3 is CASSTRRGLGEKLFF. The CDR3 DNA reads TGTGCCAGCAGTACCCGTAGGGGCCTAGGGGAAAAACTGTTTTTT.

V gene TRBV28 combines with J gene TRBJ2-1; the match to TRBD2 covers 7 bases. The CDR3 contains 15 residues. V lost 6 bases to trimming and J lost 2 bases; unmatched junction nucleotides: 7. From germline, CDR1 is MDHEN and CDR2 SYDVKM. The CDR3 DNA follows: TGTGCCAGCAGAAAGCGGGAAGCGGCCTACAATGAGCAGTTCTTC. Protein sequence: CASRKREAAYNEQFF.

The chain couples TRBV19 to TRBJ1-2, with a tentative D call TRBD1 (5 bases). This CDR3 contains 14 residues. Trimming shortened V by 3 bases and J by 2 bases, and 10 bases separated the two germline ends. Germline V gives CDR1 LNHDA, CDR2 SQIVND (reference sequence). The CDR3 region is CASSIMAGNYGYTF. The CDR3, as DNA: TGTGCCAGTAGTATTATGGCAGGGAACTATGGCTACACCTTC.

In this sample, this clone turned up once. The chain combines TRBV7-6 with TRBJ2-7; 9 bases line up with TRBD1. V was clipped by 4 bases and J by 3 bases; unmatched bases: 10. The CDR3 runs to 16 residues. Germline-derived CDR1 and CDR2 are SGHVS and FNYEAQ. The CDR3 nucleotides are TGTGCCAGCAGCTCACAAATGACAGGGGGTGGCTACGAGCAGTACTTC. Protein product: CASSSQMTGGGYEQYF.

The chain links TRBV15 to TRBJ2-1; a possible D gene is TRBD1 (5 bases). The CDR3 loop spans 15 amino acids. V gave up 0 bases and J gave up 8 bases, with 14 bases separating them. The V gene's germline CDR1 is LNHNV and CDR2 YYDKDF (reference sequence). CDR3 coding DNA: TGTGCCACCAGCAGAGAGGGGCAGGGTTATGATGAGCAGTTCTTC. Translation: CATSREGQGYDEQFF.

This CDR3 reads CASSSLTQGNEQFF. The CDR3 region has the DNA TGTGCCAGTAGTTCCCTAACTCAGGGAAATGAGCAGTTCTTC. The chain couples TRBV19 to TRBJ2-1, with D possibly matching TRBD1 (5 bases). The CDR3 totals 14 residues. V lost 5 bases to trimming and J lost 7 bases, with 15 bases between them. From germline, CDR1 is LNHDA and CDR2 SQIVND (reference sequence).

The V and J genes are TRBV28 and TRBJ1-5, with 7 bases matching TRBD1. The J segment lost 1 base and the V segment lost 8 bases, leaving 8 bases of the junction unmatched. This CDR3 region has 15 residues. Per the germline V gene, CDR1 is MDHEN and CDR2 is SYDVKM. Here the CDR3 DNA reads TGTGCCAGCGGGGAAGAACAGGGGAGCAATCAGCCCCAGCATTTT. As protein: CASGEEQGSNQPQHF.

The CDR3 here is CASSLGDTIEAFF. The CDR3 nucleotides are TGCGCCAGCAGCTTGGGGGACACCATTGAAGCTTTCTTT. V is TRBV5-1 and J is TRBJ1-1; tentatively, D is TRBD1 (6 bases). This CDR3 has 13 residues. Germline CDR1 reads SGHRS; CDR2 reads YFSETQ. V dropped 0 bases and J dropped 7 bases, with 10 bases sitting between them.

V usage is TRBV29-1 and J usage is TRBJ2-1, with D possibly matching TRBD2 (6 bases). Germline CDR1 is SQVTM and CDR2 is ANQGSEA. The CDR3 is 12 amino acids. V was trimmed by 8 bases and J by 4 bases, leaving 12 bases between them. The CDR3 DNA sequence: TGCAGCCTAGCGAGGGGTTACAATGAGCAGTTCTTC. Translation: CSLARGYNEQFF.

This CDR3 reads CASSHGRDSLRTEAFF. CDR3 nucleotides: TGTGCCAGCAGCCACGGGCGGGACTCCCTTAGGACTGAAGCTTTCTTT. The chain couples TRBV7-9 to TRBJ1-1; D may be TRBD1 (5 bases). Germline values: CDR1 SEHNR, CDR2 FQNEAQ (reference sequence). The length of the CDR3 is 16 residues. The V end was cut by 5 bases, the J end by 5 bases, with 21 bases between.

The chain links TRBV28 to TRBJ2-7; the D is unclear. This CDR3 has 14 amino acids. Germline assignment: CDR1 MDHEN and CDR2 SYDVKM. V was shortened by 2 bases and J by 2 bases, with 10 bases between the two germline ends. The chain's CDR3 is CASSLPVRTYEQYF. In DNA, the CDR3 is TGTGCCAGCAGTTTACCCGTTCGGACCTACGAGCAGTACTTC.

This clone has only one observation. The V and J genes are TRBV10-1 and TRBJ2-7, with TRBD1 matching 8 bases. Trimming cost V 5 bases and J 5 bases; bases outside gene matches: 8. Looked up from germline, CDR1 is WNHNN and CDR2 is SYGVQD (reference sequence). The CDR3 is 14 amino acids. The CDR3 is CASSTGGNRNEQYF. The CDR3, as DNA: TGCGCCAGCAGTACAGGGGGTAACAGGAACGAGCAGTACTTC.

The rearrangement uses TRBV10-3 and TRBJ2-7; 8 bases fit TRBD1. V dropped 4 bases and J dropped 1; count of bases not matched to a gene: 6. Germline V gene data show CDR1 as ENHRY and CDR2 as SYGVKD. The CDR3 contains 15 residues. CDR3 residues: CAISGSGQASYEQYF. The DNA for the CDR3 is TGTGCCATCAGTGGGTCGGGACAGGCATCCTACGAGCAGTACTTC.

This clone has just one count. The chain links TRBV24-1 to TRBJ2-5; D may match TRBD1 or TRBD2 (5 bases each). V was cut by 7 bases and J by 4 bases, with 15 bases left in between. Germline CDR1 KGHDR, CDR2 SFDVKD. This CDR3 is built from 14 residues. The DNA of the CDR3 is TGTGCCACCAGCGAGAGGGGATGGACAGAGACCCAGTACTTC. Translation gives CATSERGWTETQYF.

This CDR3 is CASSSGPADEQFF. The CDR3 bases are TGTGCCAGCAGCTCGGGTCCGGCCGATGAGCAGTTCTTC. The chain couples TRBV7-3 to TRBJ2-1; D remains ambiguous. Trimming pared 4 bases from V and 8 bases from J, leaving 12 bases between. Germline V lookup: CDR1 SGHTA, CDR2 FQGTGA. The CDR3 has 13 residues.

This chain connects TRBV28 to TRBJ1-5, with D uncertain. Germline CDR1 MDHEN, CDR2 SYDVKM. Trimming stripped 3 bases from V and 4 bases from J, with 13 bases between. CDR3 length: 15 amino acids. The CDR3: CASSFPQNLNQPQHF. The CDR3 DNA is TGTGCCAGCAGTTTTCCACAGAACCTAAATCAGCCCCAGCATTTT.

The V call is TRBV6-5, the J call TRBJ1-2, with 7 bases lining up with TRBD1. Germline CDR1 MNHEY, CDR2 SVGAGI. The CDR3 length is 13 residues. Germline trimming cut 2 bases from V and 7 bases from J; bases unmatched to any gene: 4. The CDR3 sequence is CASSYLGQAGYTF. In DNA form, the CDR3 reads TGTGCCAGCAGTTACCTTGGACAGGCTGGCTACACCTTC.

CDR3 sequence: CASSPPRTDSSYNEQFF. CDR3 nucleotides: TGCGCCAGCAGCCCCCCTAGGACAGATAGCTCCTACAATGAGCAGTTCTTC. The J gene is TRBJ2-1, the V gene TRBV4-1; TRBD1 might be the D (6 bases). CDR3 length equals 17 residues. In germline, CDR1 is MGHRA, CDR2 YSYEKL. V was pared by 4 bases and J by 0 bases, with 16 bases between.

V usage is TRBV4-3 and J usage is TRBJ2-5; D call uncertain. Germline V gene data show CDR1 as LGHNA and CDR2 as YSLEER. The V gene lost 1 base and the J gene lost 7 bases, with 16 bases spanning the gap. This CDR3 comprises 15 residues. The CDR3 protein is CASSQGALGYGTQYF. The CDR3 bases are TGCGCCAGCAGCCAAGGAGCCCTAGGGTACGGGACCCAGTACTTC.

This clone was recorded a few times. The chain carries TRBV7-9 and TRBJ1-3, with 7 bases that match TRBD1. Germline CDR1 SEHNR, CDR2 FQNEAQ (reference sequence). Germline trimming cut 2 bases from V and 4 bases from J; bases unmatched to any gene: 8. This CDR3 is 16 amino acids long. CDR3 coding DNA: TGTGCCAGCAGCTTAACACCGACAGGGCCAGGAAACACCATATATTTT. Protein sequence: CASSLTPTGPGNTIYF.